The present T cell receptor (beta chain) was sequenced within a study of Graves' ophthalmopathy and Graves' hyperthyroidism. Study at large: Stable hyperthyroidism meant no ophthalmopathy within 18 months of follow-up.

The study amplified TCR beta CDR3 regions using RNA transcripts. After a first-round RT-PCR with HTBI primers, a second-round multiplex PCR was run. Via MiXCR, TCRdb re-called the multiplex PCR reads, giving one row per CDR3 protein. The sample carries about 500,000 distinct CDR3 sequences, about 35% recorded once. Findings and caveats of the study: Among thyroid clonotypes expanded above 0.001 frequency, most also appeared in blood.

In regard to this clonotype: Antigen unknown.

The CDR3 has 15 residues. V lost 5 bases to trimming and J lost 0 bases; unmatched junction nucleotides: 2. Germline V CDR1 and CDR2: SNHLY, FYNNEI. The study recruited hyperthyroidism patients aged 18 to 65 who were newly diagnosed, under 2 months' duration. J is TRBJ2-3 and V is TRBV2; 10 bases line up with TRBD2. The sample was peripheral blood or thyroid tissue (not recorded which). The sequence was obtained from an adult man with Graves' hyperthyroidism. The CDR3 reads CASSPTSGSTDTQYF. In DNA form, the CDR3 reads TGTGCCAGCAGTCCGACTAGCGGGAGCACAGATACGCAGTATTTT.